This TCR beta chain derives from a study of T cell responses to AZD1222 COVID-19 vaccine. This clone was observed once. Sequencing was performed with immunoSEQ multiplex PCR; in TCRdb, only in-frame clones are kept and a portion is missing. The profile covers 110,000 to 150,000 clones, with 92% appearing a single time and approximately 3.4% taken by the ten largest. The CDR3 runs 14 residues. CDR1 and CDR2 (germline): SGHDT, YYEEEE. Trimming pared 1 base from V and 4 bases from J, leaving 11 bases between. The chain joins TRBV5-6 to TRBJ1-2; no reliable D call. The sequenced sample was peripheral blood, obtained on day 0 of AZD1222 vaccination. This receptor was identified in an adult in good health. CDR3 in DNA: TGTGCCAGCAGCTTGTATGGGGAGGTCTATGGCTACACCTTC. Amino acid sequence: CASSLYGEVYGYTF.